Listed below are T cell receptor beta chains from one sample, sequenced in a study of T cell repertoires in cytomegalovirus infection. One entry per CDR3 protein results from TCRdb running MiXCR on the reads. Among more than 95,000 distinct CDR3 sequences listed, roughly 32% were seen once. Antigens of these TCRs are unknown. The sequences come from CD8+ T cells from cultured PBMCs, collected from culture after CMV antigen stimulation. The receptors derive from a human donor in good health (CMV status not recorded). Some clones in this sample may be carry-over from other donors' samples. Each CDR3 is given with its conserved first and last residue. Fields, in order: V gene, D gene, J gene, clone size, CDR3 protein, CDR3 DNA. D genes are given only for firm matches. The size entry is marked missing in some rows and otherwise reads once, few, many or a size class.

TRBV25-1	TRBD2	TRBJ2-5	NA	CASSAGLEGLSQQETQYF	TGTGCCAGCAGTGCCGGACTAGAAGGACTAAGCCAGCAAGAGACCCAGTACTTC
TRBV7-6	TRBD2	TRBJ2-1	NA	CASSPEPSGGDNEQFF	TGTGCCAGCAGCCCCGAGCCTAGCGGGGGGGACAATGAGCAGTTCTTC
TRBV5-4	TRBD1	TRBJ2-7	NA	CASSPDRSTYEQYF	TGTGCCAGCAGCCCGGACAGGAGCACCTACGAGCAGTACTTC
TRBV7-9	NA	TRBJ2-6	few	CASSFSGQRGPGANVLTF	TGTGCCAGCAGCTTCTCTGGACAGAGGGGCCCTGGGGCCAACGTCCTGACTTTC
TRBV5-1	NA	TRBJ1-5	NA	CASSLDGMGNQPQHF	TGCGCCAGCAGCTTGGATGGCATGGGCAATCAGCCCCAGCATTTT
TRBV25-1	NA	TRBJ1-1	few	CASVFGTEAFF	TGTGCCAGTGTGTTCGGCACTGAAGCTTTCTTT
TRBV28	TRBD1	TRBJ1-1	NA	CASSRDRLTEAFF	TGTGCCAGCAGCCGGGACAGACTCACTGAAGCTTTCTTT
TRBV14	NA	TRBJ2-3	NA	CASSHDPTSTDTQYF	TGTGCCAGCAGCCACGATCCTACTAGCACAGATACGCAGTATTTT
TRBV12-3/TRBV12-4	TRBD2	TRBJ2-7	NA	CASSGPGGAQNEQYF	TGTGCCAGCAGTGGCCCCGGGGGGGCGCAGAACGAGCAGTACTTC
TRBV4-2	NA	TRBJ2-1	NA	CASSQEMGWDEQFF	TGTGCCAGCAGCCAAGAGATGGGCTGGGATGAGCAGTTCTTC
TRBV7-6	NA	TRBJ2-5	few	CASSLASRNQETQYF	TGTGCCAGCAGCTTAGCCAGCAGGAACCAAGAGACCCAGTACTTC
TRBV10-3	NA	TRBJ2-2	NA	CAIYDPAGELFF	TGTGCCATCTACGACCCTGCCGGGGAGCTGTTTTTT
TRBV7-9	NA	TRBJ1-4	few	CASSLIPGEGEKLFF	TGTGCCAGCAGCTTAATCCCAGGGGAAGGTGAAAAACTGTTTTTT
TRBV28	NA	TRBJ1-2	few	CASSLRERGYGYTF	TGTGCCAGCAGTCTCCGGGAAAGGGGTTATGGCTACACCTTC
TRBV12-3/TRBV12-4	NA	TRBJ2-3	few	CASSLGPHTDTQYF	TGTGCCAGCAGTTTGGGACCGCACACAGATACGCAGTATTTT